This T cell receptor (beta chain) came from a study of human T cells and chemical hapten exposure. Study details: Across the whole study, which lasted roughly 24 weeks, patients were given diphenylcyclopropenone on the scalp once a week. Alopecia areata, totalis and universalis patients, mostly female, were included. Patch tests containing 0.01% DPC, applied to the upper back, were read at 6 days.

TCRdb itself ran the RACE reads through MiXCR, one entry per CDR3 protein. The data contain more than 80,000 distinct CDR3 sequences, more than 10% of them singletons. This clonotype has at least ten counts. Antigen specificity is unknown. Time point noted: patch test 3, about 24 weeks after DPC sensitization. Described treatment: therapeutic diphenylcyclopropenone sensitization with weekly scalp DPC. CDR1 and CDR2 from the germline V gene are SGHVS and FQNEAQ. The CDR3 has 16 residues. V dropped 4 bases and J dropped 8 bases, with 20 bases sitting between them. Whole-study findings and limits: Large CDR3 similarity clusters arose significantly more often from expanded TCRs than from controls.

The receptor's source is a woman in her forties or fifties with alopecia areata. Some clones in this sample may be carry-over from other donors' samples. The chain is built from TRBV7-8 and TRBJ1-4; a weak D match, TRBD1 (6 bases). The sample here was whole blood, taken in connection with sensitization to the hapten diphenylcyclopropenone (DPC). The DNA for the CDR3 is TGTGCCAGCAGCTCTAGAGGGGCAGGGGATGGCGAAAAACTGTTTTTT. This codes for CASSSRGAGDGEKLFF.